This TCR beta chain appears in the sequencing data of a study of T-cell reconstitution after alpha-beta-depleted transplantation in children. The trim removed 3 bases at V and 9 bases at J, leaving 8 bases unmatched. Germline V gives CDR1 GTSNPN, CDR2 SVGIG (reference sequence). This CDR3 contains 15 residues. This clonotype was seen at least ten times. As it was prepared, the TCRbeta library received unique molecular identifiers. Via MiXCR, TCRdb re-called the PCR reads, giving one row per CDR3 protein. The sample holds approximately 83,000 distinct CDR3 sequences, about 12% seen once. Specimen: PBMCs from the stem cell graft donor, collected from the stem cell graft. This TCR derives from a human donor who donated a stem cell graft to a child with inherited bone marrow failure. The V gene is TRBV30, the J gene TRBJ1-6, with 10 nucleotides matching TRBD1. For the CDR3, the DNA is TGTGCCTGGAGGGCGACAGGGGGCGACGGTTCACCCCTCCACTTT. Amino acid sequence: CAWRATGGDGSPLHF.